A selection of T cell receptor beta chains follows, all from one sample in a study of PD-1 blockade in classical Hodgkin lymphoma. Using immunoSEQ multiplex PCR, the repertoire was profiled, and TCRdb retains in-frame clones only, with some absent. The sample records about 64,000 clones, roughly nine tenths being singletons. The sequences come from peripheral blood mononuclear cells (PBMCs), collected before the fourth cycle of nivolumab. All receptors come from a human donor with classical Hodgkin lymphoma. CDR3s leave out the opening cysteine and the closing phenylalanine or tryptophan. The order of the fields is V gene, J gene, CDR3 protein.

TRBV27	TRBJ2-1	ASSISRGSQHTEQF
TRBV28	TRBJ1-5	ASSAAEPGLIHSNQPQH
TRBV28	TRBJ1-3	ASSFLSWGVGNTIY
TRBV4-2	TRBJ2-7	ASSLSIRALYYEQY
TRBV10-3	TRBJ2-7	AISESSVSSYEQY
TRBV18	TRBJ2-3	ASSPGTVRPDTQY
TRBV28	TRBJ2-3	ASSPPEVPDTQY
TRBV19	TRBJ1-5	ASSMGESALQPQH
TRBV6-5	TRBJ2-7	ASSDRTNDEQY
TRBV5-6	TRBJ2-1	ASSLRLGEHNEQF
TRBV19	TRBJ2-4	ASSPTGELAKNIQY
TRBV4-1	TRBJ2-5	ASSQDGEETQY
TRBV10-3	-	AISASGSGYEQY
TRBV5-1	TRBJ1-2	ASSWTGGNYGYT
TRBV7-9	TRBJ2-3	ASRYQGGGMDTQY
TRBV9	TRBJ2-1	ASSVGRNNEQF
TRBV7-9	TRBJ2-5	ASRKTGGQETQY
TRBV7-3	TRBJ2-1	ASSLIRAAYNEQF
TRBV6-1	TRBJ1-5	AVRIGVPNQPQH
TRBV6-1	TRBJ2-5	ASSPPAVRETQY
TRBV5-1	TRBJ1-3	ASSPIGQGAGNTIY
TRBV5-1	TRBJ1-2	ASSFAGSDGYT
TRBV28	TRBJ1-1	ASSLGSGEAF
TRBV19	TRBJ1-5	ASSIDFRSNQPQH
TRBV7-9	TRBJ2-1	ASSPNAGQGSRNEQF
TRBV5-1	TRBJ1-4	ASSRGDEKLF
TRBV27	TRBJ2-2	ASGRGFTGELF
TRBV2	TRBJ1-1	ASSERTAMNTEAF
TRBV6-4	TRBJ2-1	ASSDFVRGSYNEQF
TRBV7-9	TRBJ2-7	ASSLGGKKDEQY
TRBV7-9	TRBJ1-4	ASSGLENEKLF
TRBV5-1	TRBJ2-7	ASSGGTDYEQY
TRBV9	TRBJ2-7	ASSTSGTGSYEQY
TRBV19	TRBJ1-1	ASSSTGVNTEAF
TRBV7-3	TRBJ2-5	ASSLGLAGAETQY
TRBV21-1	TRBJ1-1	ASSKLIVWHLGMNTEAF
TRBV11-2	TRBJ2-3	ASSLRFGTDTQY
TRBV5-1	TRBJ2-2	ASASGGNTGELF
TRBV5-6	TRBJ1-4	ASSPGGAANEKLF
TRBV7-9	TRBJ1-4	ASSSWTDEKLF
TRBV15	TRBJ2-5	ATSRDSAGDSRETQY
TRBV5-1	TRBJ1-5	ASSSGTGEEAQH
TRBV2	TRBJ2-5	ASSEGWVSQETQY
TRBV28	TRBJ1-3	ASRLPPDSSGNTIY
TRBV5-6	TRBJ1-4	ASSPGTSTMKLF
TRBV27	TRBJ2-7	ASSYASTYEQY
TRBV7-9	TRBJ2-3	ASSPGGGSSGGSTDTQY
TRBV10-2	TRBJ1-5	ASSERGAGKNQPQH
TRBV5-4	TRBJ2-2	ASSFGHYTGELF
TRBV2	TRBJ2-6	ASSALASGANVLT
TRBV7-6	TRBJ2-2	ASSWRPERERNTGELF
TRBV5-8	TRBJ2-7	ASSIGVAYEQY
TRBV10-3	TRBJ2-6	AISENPHSSGANVLT
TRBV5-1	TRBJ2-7	ASRSRTEMWEQY